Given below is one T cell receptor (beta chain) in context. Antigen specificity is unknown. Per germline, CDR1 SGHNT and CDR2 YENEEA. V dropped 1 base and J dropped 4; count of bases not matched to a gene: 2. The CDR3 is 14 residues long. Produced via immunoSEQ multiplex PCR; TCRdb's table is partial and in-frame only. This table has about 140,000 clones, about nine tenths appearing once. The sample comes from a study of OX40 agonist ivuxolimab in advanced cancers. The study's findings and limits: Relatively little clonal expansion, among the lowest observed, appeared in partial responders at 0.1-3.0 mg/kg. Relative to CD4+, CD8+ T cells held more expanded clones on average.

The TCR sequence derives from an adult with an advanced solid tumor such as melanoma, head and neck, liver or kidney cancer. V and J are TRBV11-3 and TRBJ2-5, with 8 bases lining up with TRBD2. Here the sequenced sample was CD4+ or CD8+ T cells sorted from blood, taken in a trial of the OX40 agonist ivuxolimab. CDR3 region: CASSLGSGGETQYF. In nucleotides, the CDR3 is TGTGCCAGCAGCTTAGGAAGCGGGGGAGAGACCCAGTACTTC. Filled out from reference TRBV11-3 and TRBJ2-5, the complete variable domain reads EAGVVQSPRYKIIEKKQPVAFWCNPISGHNTLYWYLQNLGQGPELLIRYENEEAVDDSQLPKDRFSAERLKGVDSTLKIQPAELGDSAVYLCASSLGSGGETQYFGPGTRLLVL.